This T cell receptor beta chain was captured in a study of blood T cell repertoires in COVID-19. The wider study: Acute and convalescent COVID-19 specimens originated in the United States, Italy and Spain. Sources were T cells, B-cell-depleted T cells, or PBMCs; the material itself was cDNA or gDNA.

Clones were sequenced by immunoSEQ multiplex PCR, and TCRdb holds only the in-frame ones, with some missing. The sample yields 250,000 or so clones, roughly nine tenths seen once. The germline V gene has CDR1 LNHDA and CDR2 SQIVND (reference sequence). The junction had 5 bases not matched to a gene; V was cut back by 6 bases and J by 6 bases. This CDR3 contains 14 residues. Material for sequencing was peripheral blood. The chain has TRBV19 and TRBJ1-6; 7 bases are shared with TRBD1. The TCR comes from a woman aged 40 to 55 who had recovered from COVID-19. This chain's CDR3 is CASSRGQPNSPLHF. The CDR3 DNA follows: TGTGCCAGTAGCAGGGGACAGCCTAATTCACCCCTCCACTTT.